This T cell receptor beta chain was obtained from a study of blood T cell repertoires in COVID-19. Looking at the study overall: Some COVID-19 samples were acute and others convalescent; all came from the United States, Italy and Spain.

V was clipped by 10 bases and J by 3 bases, with 15 bases between them. The CDR3 has 13 residues. Germline CDR1 reads SGHAT; CDR2 reads FQNNGV. This clone was counted a single time. Source study methods: Amplification with reference gene primers provided the estimates of nucleated cell counts. Sequencing used immunoSEQ multiplex PCR; TCRdb keeps in-frame clones, though not all of them. V and J calls and clone size are copied from that table; D and trimming were computed from the DNA. In the table there are about 250,000 clones, about 85% of which are singletons. This receptor was identified in a man aged 18 to 29 with active or convalescent COVID-19. Sequenced input: peripheral blood. This rearrangement joins TRBV11-2 to TRBJ1-1; D is perhaps TRBD1 (5 bases). Written as DNA, the CDR3 is TGTGCCACCAGAAGGACACTTTACACTGAAGCTTTCTTT. Its translation is CATRRTLYTEAFF. The full variable domain, rest sourced from reference TRBV11-2 and TRBJ1-1, is EAGVAQSPRYKIIEKRQSVAFWCNPISGHATLYWYQQILGQGPKLLIQFQNNGVVDDSQLPKDRFSAERLKGVDSTLKIQPAKLEDSAVYLCATRRTLYTEAFFGQGTRLTVV.